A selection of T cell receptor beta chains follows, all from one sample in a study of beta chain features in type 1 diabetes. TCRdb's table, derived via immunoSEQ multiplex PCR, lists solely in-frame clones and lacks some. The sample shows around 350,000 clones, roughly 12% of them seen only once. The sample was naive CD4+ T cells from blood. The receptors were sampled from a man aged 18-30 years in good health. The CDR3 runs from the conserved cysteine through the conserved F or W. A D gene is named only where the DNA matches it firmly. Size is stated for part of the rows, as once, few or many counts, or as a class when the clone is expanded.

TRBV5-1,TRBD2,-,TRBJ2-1,CASSLRGTSRTKRYNEQFF,TGCGCCAGCAGCTTGCGGGGGACTAGCCGAACAAAACGATACAATGAGCAGTTCTTC
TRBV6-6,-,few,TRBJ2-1,CASSYVSGVNEQFF,TGTGCCAGCAGTTACGTTAGCGGAGTCAATGAGCAGTTCTTC
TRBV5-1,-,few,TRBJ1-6,CASSQGPDSPLHF,TGCGCCAGCAGCCAGGGTCCCGATTCACCCCTCCACTTT
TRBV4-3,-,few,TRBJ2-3,CASSQDTSPTQYF,TGCGCCAGCAGCCAGGATACTAGTCCTACGCAGTATTTT
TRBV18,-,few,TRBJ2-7,CASSPTEYEQYF,TGTGCCAGCTCACCGACAGAATACGAGCAGTACTTC
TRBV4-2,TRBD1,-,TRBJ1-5,CASRLATGPNQPQHF,TGTGCCAGCAGACTGGCGACAGGGCCCAATCAGCCCCAGCATTTT
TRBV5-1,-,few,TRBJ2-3,CASSLQQGPPDTQYF,TGCGCCAGCAGCCTTCAGCAGGGTCCCCCAGATACGCAGTATTTT
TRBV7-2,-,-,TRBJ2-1,CASSADTSSYNEQFF,TGTGCCAGCAGCGCCGACACAAGCTCCTACAATGAGCAGTTCTTC
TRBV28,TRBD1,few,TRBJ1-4,CASRSGTANEKLFF,TGTGCCAGCAGATCCGGGACAGCGAATGAAAAACTGTTTTTT
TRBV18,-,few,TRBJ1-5,CASSPRADSKQWPQHF,TGTGCCAGCTCACCACGGGCAGACAGTAAACAATGGCCCCAGCATTTT
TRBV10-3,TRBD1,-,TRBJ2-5,CAISDARGLKETQYF,TGTGCCATCAGTGACGCCAGGGGGTTAAAAGAGACCCAGTACTTC
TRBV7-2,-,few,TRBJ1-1,CASSLLQGISTEAFF,TGTGCCAGCAGCTTATTGCAGGGGATCTCCACTGAAGCTTTCTTT
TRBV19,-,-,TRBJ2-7,CASSSRTESYEQYF,TGTGCCAGTAGTTCTCGGACAGAGTCCTACGAGCAGTACTTC
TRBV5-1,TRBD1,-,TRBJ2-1,CASSLRQGANNEQFF,TGCGCCAGCAGCTTGCGGCAGGGGGCGAACAATGAGCAGTTCTTC
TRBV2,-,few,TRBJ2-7,CASSAPAYEQYF,TGTGCCAGCAGTGCCCCAGCCTACGAGCAGTACTTC
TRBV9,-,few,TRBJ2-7,CASSVGGESSYEQYF,TGTGCCAGCAGCGTAGGTGGTGAGAGCTCCTACGAGCAGTACTTC
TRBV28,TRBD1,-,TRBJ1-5,CASSPGTGGNQPQHF,TGTGCCAGCAGTCCCGGGACAGGGGGCAATCAGCCCCAGCATTTT
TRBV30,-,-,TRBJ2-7,CAWTQGPPIVEQYF,TGTGCCTGGACTCAGGGGCCCCCAATCGTCGAGCAGTACTTC
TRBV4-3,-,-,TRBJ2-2,CASSQDSGTGELFF,TGCGCCAGCAGCCAAGATTCGGGCACCGGGGAGCTGTTTTTT
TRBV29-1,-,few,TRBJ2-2,CSVGAGGAYTGELFF,TGCAGCGTTGGGGCAGGTGGGGCATACACCGGGGAGCTGTTTTTT
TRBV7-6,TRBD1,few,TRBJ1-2,CASRLDRDYGYTF,TGTGCCAGCAGATTGGACAGGGACTATGGCTACACCTTC
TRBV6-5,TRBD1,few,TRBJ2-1,CASSYPGQKLNEQFF,TGTGCCAGCAGTTACCCGGGACAGAAGCTGAATGAGCAGTTCTTC
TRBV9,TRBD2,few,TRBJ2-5,CASSVELAGPRAQYF,TGTGCCAGCAGCGTAGAGCTAGCGGGACCTAGGGCCCAGTACTTC
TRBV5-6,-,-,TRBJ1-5,CASSLDRNQPQHF,TGTGCCAGCAGCCTCGACAGGAATCAGCCCCAGCATTTT
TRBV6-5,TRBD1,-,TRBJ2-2,CASMGTANTGELFF,TGTGCCAGCATGGGGACAGCTAACACCGGGGAGCTGTTTTTT
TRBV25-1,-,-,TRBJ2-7,CASSSGVEQYF,TGTGCCAGCAGTTCCGGGGTCGAGCAGTACTTC
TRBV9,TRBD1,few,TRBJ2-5,CASSVRQGQETQYF,TGTGCCAGCAGCGTTCGACAGGGGCAAGAGACCCAGTACTTC
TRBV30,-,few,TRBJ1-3,CAWSVLWPGLSSGNTIYF,TGTGCCTGGAGTGTACTGTGGCCAGGGCTCAGCTCTGGAAACACCATATATTTT
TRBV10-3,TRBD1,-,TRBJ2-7,CATTEDRGKNEQYF,TGTGCCACCACGGAGGACAGGGGTAAGAACGAGCAGTACTTC
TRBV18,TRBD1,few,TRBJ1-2,CASSPGQMPNYGYTF,TGTGCCAGCTCACCGGGACAGATGCCTAACTATGGCTACACCTTC
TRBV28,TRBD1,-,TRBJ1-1,CASSFDRGPYMNTEAFF,TGTGCCAGCAGTTTCGACAGGGGGCCTTATATGAACACTGAAGCTTTCTTT
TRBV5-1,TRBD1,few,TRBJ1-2,CASSEGQGYGYTF,TGCGCCAGCAGCGAGGGACAGGGATATGGCTACACCTTC
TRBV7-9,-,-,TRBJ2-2,CASSLGNMEAGELFF,TGTGCCAGCAGCTTGGGGAATATGGAGGCCGGGGAGCTGTTTTTT
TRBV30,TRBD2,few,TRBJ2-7,CAWTDGLAGNYEQYF,TGTGCCTGGACTGATGGGCTAGCGGGAAACTACGAGCAGTACTTC
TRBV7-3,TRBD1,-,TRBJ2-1,CASSSRQGSDEQFF,TGTGCCAGCAGCTCTCGACAGGGGAGCGATGAGCAGTTCTTC
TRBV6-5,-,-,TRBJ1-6,CASRTSSYNSPLHF,TGTGCCAGCAGGACTAGCTCCTATAATTCACCCCTCCACTTT
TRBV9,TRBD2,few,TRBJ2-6,CASSPLAVNSGANVLTF,TGTGCCAGCAGTCCTCTAGCGGTGAATTCTGGGGCCAACGTCCTGACTTTC